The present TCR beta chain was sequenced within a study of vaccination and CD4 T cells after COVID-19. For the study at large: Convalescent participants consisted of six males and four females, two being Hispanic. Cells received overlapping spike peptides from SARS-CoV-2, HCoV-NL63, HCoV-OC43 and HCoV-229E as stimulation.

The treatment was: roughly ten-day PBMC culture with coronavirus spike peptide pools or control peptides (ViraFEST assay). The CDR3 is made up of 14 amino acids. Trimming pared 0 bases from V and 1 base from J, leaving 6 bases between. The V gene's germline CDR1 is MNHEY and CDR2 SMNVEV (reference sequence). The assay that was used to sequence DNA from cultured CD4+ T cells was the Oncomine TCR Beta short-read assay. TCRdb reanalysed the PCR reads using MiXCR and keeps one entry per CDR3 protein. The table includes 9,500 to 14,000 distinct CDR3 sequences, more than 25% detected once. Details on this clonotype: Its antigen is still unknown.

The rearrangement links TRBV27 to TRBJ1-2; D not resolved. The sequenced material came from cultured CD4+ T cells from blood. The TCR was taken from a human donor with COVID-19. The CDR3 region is CASSLSSINYGYTF. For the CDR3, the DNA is TGTGCCAGCAGTTTATCTTCGATTAACTATGGCTACACCTTC.